The source of this T cell receptor beta chain is a study of blood T cells in healthy people across ages (dated by TCRdb to 2014 to 2015). Context from the whole study: In model experiments, template switching captured about one uniquely barcoded TCR beta cDNA molecule for every two T cells. The study measured age-related changes in TCR beta repertoire diversity using deep sequencing normalized with unique cDNA molecular identifiers. The donors were divided into four age groups: young (average around 17 years), middle-aged (about 39), aged (under 70) and long-lived (roughly 86). The study analyzed two additional independent replicas of 1 million unique cDNA reads from the same blood draw for two donors, one aged 18 to 29 and one aged 80 or older. To avoid experimental bias, donors of different ages were distributed randomly across sequencing lanes. Study-wide findings and limitations: Observed TCR beta diversity per million T cells fell roughly linearly with age, and a significant reduction was already apparent by age roughly 40. Estimates of total diversity based on one million sequenced T cells were considered lower bounds and underestimates. The long-lived group showed more naive CD4+ T cells, fewer expanded clones and increased TCR diversity than the aged group, suggesting age selection. Bulk unsorted PBMC profiling prevented conclusive comparison of naive and antigen-experienced compartments. Because donor CMV infection status was unknown, age-related changes in expanded clonotypes were potentially confounded. Observed TCR beta diversity correlated strongly with the percentage of naive T cells measured by flow cytometry.

Donors were around 37 systemically healthy Caucasian individuals from Russia aged roughly 6 to 95 years. Each donor gave approximately 9.3 milliliters of peripheral blood, collected into EDTA-treated Vacutainer tubes. Ficoll-Paque density-gradient centrifugation was used to isolate PBMCs, with at least 7 million obtained per sample. Total RNA was extracted from PBMCs with Trizol reagent, with at least 6 micrograms obtained per sample. The percentages of naive CD45RAhigh/CD27high T cells were determined by flow cytometry on a PBMC aliquot from every donor. Libraries were made using 5' RACE. The instrument was an Illumina HiSeq 2500. A second PCR of roughly 7 to 11 cycles was performed with a sample-barcoded 5' primer and a J-beta primer mix. A template-switch 5' adaptor carrying 12 random nucleotides introduced a unique molecular identifier onto each TCR beta cDNA molecule. At least 2.5 million CDR3-containing paired-end reads were obtained from each sample. The Mint cDNA synthesis kit, primed by a TRBC-specific oligonucleotide, was used to synthesize first-strand cDNA from all RNA. All cDNA was treated with uracil-DNA glycosylase and then went through a first 18-cycle PCR with the universal primers M1SS and BC2_uni_R. Per the source publication's procedure: For normalization, 1 million high-quality reads were randomly selected from each sample, with every read carrying a distinct molecular identifier. Reads sharing molecular identifiers were discarded rather than binned into consensus sequences. MiTCR, run with a Q25 quality threshold and the strictest error-elimination algorithm, handled CDR3 identification, clonotype clustering and error correction. A nonparametric unseen species model using Euler transformation provided a lower-bound estimate of total TCR beta diversity. Clones were called with MiXCR by TCRdb after fastp trimmed the public reads at Q25, and only in-frame beta chains were retained. Every CDR3 protein is listed once, alongside the most common genes and DNA of its rows. The V and J calls and clone size come from TCRdb's table, not from the authors' own analysis. Here the sample has over 700,000 distinct CDR3 sequences; about 55% occur a single time. The top ten constitute about 38% of the sample.

The junction carries 13 bases between V and J, which are trimmed by 7 bases and 6 bases respectively. The germline V gene gives CDR1 as SQVTM and CDR2 as ANQGSEA. The CDR3 holds 11 amino acids from the cysteine to the phenylalanine. Only CDR3 DNA remains: 33 bases, in frame from the first base. This clonotype appeared a few times. This receptor's antigen is unknown. Base quality data are lacking; no much larger clone is found one base away. Here the chain combines TRBV29-1 and TRBJ2-7, with the D gene too uncertain to name. The receptor's source is a man older than 75 in good health. Specimen: blood. For the CDR3, the sequence is CSARDGSEQYF. The DNA sequence is given as TGCAGCGCCCGAGATGGTTCCGAGCAGTACTTC.